These 22 T cell receptor beta chains originate from one sample sequenced in a study of identical twins. MiXCR, run by TCRdb on the 5' RACE reads, gives a single entry per CDR3 protein. This sample has some 760,000 distinct CDR3 sequences, with roughly 18% found just once. These data also formed part of another study, on T cells expressing NK-cell markers.

The sequenced sample consisted of PBMCs. The source of these receptors is a woman aged 18-35 years in good health.

V is TRBV20-1 and J is TRBJ2-3; 7 nucleotides agree with TRBD2. The CDR3 extends over 13 amino acids. V gave up 5 bases and J gave up 4 bases; unmatched junction bases: 6. Looked up from germline, CDR1 is DFQATT and CDR2 is SNEGSKA (reference sequence). CDR3 in DNA: TGCAGTGCTCTGCTTCGGGGGGCAGATACGCAGTATTTT. Amino acids: CSALLRGADTQYF.

The chain employs TRBV20-1 and TRBJ1-2; D may be TRBD1 (6 bases). This CDR3 region has 16 residues. The V gene's germline CDR1 is DFQATT and CDR2 SNEGSKA (reference sequence). V lost 2 bases and J 0 bases, leaving 16 bases between the germline ends. The DNA of the CDR3 is TGCAGTGCTAGAACGGGGGCCGGGTTGGCTAACTATGGCTACACCTTC. It codes for CSARTGAGLANYGYTF.

This clonotype was counted a few times. The V call is TRBV5-1, the J call TRBJ2-1; TRBD2 aligns across 7 bases. J gave up 5 bases and V 7 bases, and 12 bases lay outside the gene matches. This CDR3 comprises 15 residues. Germline CDR1 SGHRS, CDR2 YFSETQ. In DNA, the CDR3 is TGCGCCAGCGCTTCCGGGACTACAAATAACAATGAGCAGTTCTTC. Its protein product is CASASGTTNNNEQFF.

The V gene is TRBV15, the J gene TRBJ1-6, with TRBD1 as a possible D gene (6 bases). Deletions cut 0 bases from V and 6 bases from J, with 9 bases between. The germline gives CDR1 LNHNV, CDR2 YYDKDF (reference sequence). The CDR3 totals 15 residues. CDR3 coding DNA: TGTGCCACCAGCAGAGAAGCAGGGGTTAATTCACCCCTCCACTTT. Residues: CATSREAGVNSPLHF. Based on the CDR3 plus reference TRBV15 and TRBJ1-6, the full variable domain is DAMVIQNPRYQVTQFGKPVTLSCSQTLNHNVMYWYQQKSSQAPKLLFHYYDKDFNNEADTPDNFQSRRPNTSFCFLDIRSPGLGDTAMYLCATSREAGVNSPLHFGNGTRLTVT.

The chain uses TRBV7-6 and TRBJ2-7, with 8 positions matching TRBD2. This CDR3 is 16 amino acids long. The germline CDR1 and CDR2 sequences are SGHVS and FNYEAQ. V dropped 3 bases and J dropped 6; count of bases not matched to a gene: 13. The CDR3 loop is CASSLSGGAGGPEQYF. The DNA of the CDR3 is TGTGCCAGCAGCTTGTCTGGCGGGGCGGGGGGTCCCGAGCAGTACTTC.

The gene calls are TRBV5-6 and TRBJ1-1; D is unresolved. The CDR3 has 15 residues. Germline CDR1 is SGHDT and CDR2 is YYEEEE. Trimming left V 5 bases short and J 4 bases short, with 18 bases between. The CDR3 sequence is CASSVGPIAGTEAFF. Here the CDR3 DNA reads TGTGCCAGCAGTGTTGGTCCAATCGCGGGCACTGAAGCTTTCTTT. The full variable domain, its missing parts supplied by reference TRBV5-6 and TRBJ1-1, is DAGVTQSPTHLIKTRGQQVTLRCSPKSGHDTVSWYQQALGQGPQFIFQYYEEEERQRGNFPDRFSGHQFPNYSSELNVNALLLGDSALYLCASSVGPIAGTEAFFGQGTRLTVV.

This clonotype has just a few counts. The V gene is TRBV5-1, the J gene TRBJ1-2; no reliable D call. The germline CDR1 and CDR2 sequences are SGHRS and YFSETQ. V lost 3 bases and J lost 8, with 14 bases in between. The CDR3 sequence is 13 residues long. The CDR3 DNA reads as TGCGCCAGCAGCTCGCCGACCAATAGGGGCTACACCTTC. This translates into CASSSPTNRGYTF.

In its sample, this clonotype was seen many times. The rearrangement links TRBV20-1 to TRBJ2-1; 12 bases map to TRBD1. Germline loops: CDR1 DFQATT, CDR2 SNEGSKA (reference sequence). With V trimmed by 5 bases and J by 8 bases, 10 bases remained unmatched. The CDR3 covers 15 residues. CDR3 protein: CSASIRDRGPYEQFF. The CDR3 coding sequence is TGCAGTGCTTCGATCCGGGACAGGGGGCCGTATGAGCAGTTCTTC.

This clonotype was counted a few times. This sequence joins TRBV20-1 and TRBJ2-2; TRBD1 is a possible D gene (5 bases). The germline V and J ends were trimmed by 1 base and 5 bases, with 14 bases remaining between them. Looked up from germline, CDR1 is DFQATT and CDR2 is SNEGSKA (reference sequence). The CDR3 length is 15 residues. This CDR3 is CSARGGGRATGELFF. The CDR3 coding sequence is TGCAGTGCTAGAGGGGGCGGCAGGGCTACCGGGGAGCTGTTTTTT.

This clonotype has a handful of counts. The J gene is TRBJ2-1, the V gene TRBV10-3; D is undetermined. The V end was cut by 1 base, the J end by 7 bases, with 14 bases between. Germline V gives CDR1 ENHRY, CDR2 SYGVKD. The CDR3 runs 15 residues. CDR3 region: CAISEFSSTLNEQFF. Here the CDR3 DNA reads TGTGCCATCAGTGAGTTCTCATCCACGTTGAATGAGCAGTTCTTC.

This clonotype turned up a few times. The chain has TRBV20-1 and TRBJ2-7; D is uncertain. This CDR3 has 11 residues. V was clipped by 2 bases and J by 7 bases, with 9 bases between them. Germline CDR1 is DFQATT and CDR2 is SNEGSKA (reference sequence). Here the CDR3 reads CSARKYAEQYF. The DNA of the CDR3 is TGCAGTGCTAGAAAGTACGCAGAGCAGTACTTC.

This clonotype was detected only a few times. The chain is built from TRBV5-1 and TRBJ2-3, with 7 positions matching TRBD1. The CDR3 is made up of 14 amino acids. In germline, CDR1 is SGHRS, CDR2 YFSETQ. V was clipped by 3 bases and J by 1 base; unmatched bases: 2. CDR3 sequence (DNA): TGCGCCAGCAGCTGGCAGGGGGGCACAGATACGCAGTATTTT. It translates to CASSWQGGTDTQYF.

This clonotype was counted only a few times. The CDR3 spells CASGPAHGDEQYF. The CDR3 DNA sequence: TGTGCCAGCGGTCCGGCGCACGGGGACGAGCAGTACTTC. The chain couples TRBV12-3 or TRBV12-4 to TRBJ2-7; tentative D call: TRBD2 (5 bases). V shed 8 bases and J shed 5 bases, with 16 bases lying between them. This CDR3 has 13 amino acids.

A few counts support this clonotype. The genes are TRBV11-2 and TRBJ1-2, with 7 bases fitting TRBD1. The CDR3 extends over 15 amino acids. Per the germline V gene, CDR1 is SGHAT and CDR2 is FQNNGV. Trimming cost V 5 bases and J 8 bases; bases outside gene matches: 14. The DNA of the CDR3 is TGTGCCAGCAGCCAGAGGGGGCAGGGGCTAGTAGGCTACACCTTC. It is translated as CASSQRGQGLVGYTF. Based on the CDR3 plus reference TRBV11-2 and TRBJ1-2, the full variable domain is EAGVAQSPRYKIIEKRQSVAFWCNPISGHATLYWYQQILGQGPKLLIQFQNNGVVDDSQLPKDRFSAERLKGVDSTLKIQPAKLEDSAVYLCASSQRGQGLVGYTFGSGTRLTVV.

In this sample, this clonotype turned up many times. The chain uses TRBV12-3 or TRBV12-4 and TRBJ2-5; possible D gene TRBD2, 5 bases. Trimming stripped 3 bases from V and 7 bases from J, with 18 bases between. This CDR3 has 15 residues. The DNA of the CDR3 is TGTGCCAGCAGTTTCCCGACTGGGCGTGAGGGGACCCAGTACTTC. Translating it yields CASSFPTGREGTQYF.

The genes are TRBV20-1 and TRBJ2-1, with TRBD2 identical over 10 bases. CDR1 DFQATT and CDR2 SNEGSKA come from the germline V gene (reference sequence). The length of the CDR3 is 13 residues. V gave up 6 bases and J gave up 5 bases; unmatched junction bases: 4. CDR3 sequence reads: CSAGGLANNEQFF. DNA for the CDR3: TGCAGTGCCGGGGGACTAGCGAACAATGAGCAGTTCTTC.

V gene TRBV5-1 combines with J gene TRBJ1-6, with D hard to call. This CDR3 has 14 amino acids. The V end was cut by 0 bases, the J end by 8 bases, with 9 bases between. Germline CDR1 and CDR2: SGHRS and YFSETQ. The CDR3 here is CASSLGTEYSPLHF. The CDR3 region has the DNA TGCGCCAGCAGCTTGGGGACTGAATATTCACCCCTCCACTTT.

The V call is TRBV5-1, the J call TRBJ2-6, with 8 positions matching TRBD1. The V gene end was trimmed by 5 bases and the J gene end by 3 bases; junction bases not matched to a gene: 7. Germline V gene lookup returns CDR1 SGHRS and CDR2 YFSETQ. The CDR3 covers 16 residues. The DNA of the CDR3 is TGCGCCAGCAGTTCGGACAGGGACTTTGGGGCCAACGTCCTGACTTTC. As protein: CASSSDRDFGANVLTF.

This clonotype was seen more than once but under ten times. The genes are TRBV30 and TRBJ2-5; D gene uncertain. The CDR3 sequence is 15 residues long. Between the trimmed V and J ends, which lost 4 bases and 1 base, there was a span of 16 bases. CDR1 and CDR2 (germline): GTSNPN, SVGIG (reference sequence). CDR3 residues: CAWIDSKWFQETQYF. The CDR3 DNA sequence: TGTGCCTGGATTGACTCGAAGTGGTTCCAAGAGACCCAGTACTTC.

In its sample, this clonotype was seen a few times. The gene calls are TRBV6-5 and TRBJ2-6, with D perhaps TRBD1 or TRBD2 (6 bases each). V lost 0 bases and J lost 2, with 11 bases in between. Germline lookup yields CDR1 MNHEY and CDR2 SVGAGI. The CDR3 length is 17 residues. The CDR3 loop is CASSYSIRGPGANVLTF. DNA for the CDR3: TGTGCCAGCAGTTACTCGATCCGGGGGCCTGGGGCCAACGTCCTGACTTTC.

The rearrangement links TRBV30 to TRBJ1-1; unclear D gene. Germline V lookup: CDR1 GTSNPN, CDR2 SVGIG (reference sequence). V was clipped by 2 bases and J by 2 bases, with 9 bases between them. The CDR3 extends over 13 amino acids. The CDR3 loop reads CAWSLTSNTEAFF. CDR3 nucleotides: TGTGCCTGGAGTCTGACCTCAAACACTGAAGCTTTCTTT.

The chain joins TRBV5-1 to TRBJ1-3, with TRBD1 as a possible D gene (5 bases). The germline CDR1 and CDR2 sequences are SGHRS and YFSETQ. This CDR3 region has 14 residues. V was shortened by 4 bases and J by 4 bases, with 12 bases between the two germline ends. Here the CDR3 DNA reads TGCGCCAGCAGCCGCAGGGCGCACGGAAACACCATATATTTT. This sequence encodes CASSRRAHGNTIYF.